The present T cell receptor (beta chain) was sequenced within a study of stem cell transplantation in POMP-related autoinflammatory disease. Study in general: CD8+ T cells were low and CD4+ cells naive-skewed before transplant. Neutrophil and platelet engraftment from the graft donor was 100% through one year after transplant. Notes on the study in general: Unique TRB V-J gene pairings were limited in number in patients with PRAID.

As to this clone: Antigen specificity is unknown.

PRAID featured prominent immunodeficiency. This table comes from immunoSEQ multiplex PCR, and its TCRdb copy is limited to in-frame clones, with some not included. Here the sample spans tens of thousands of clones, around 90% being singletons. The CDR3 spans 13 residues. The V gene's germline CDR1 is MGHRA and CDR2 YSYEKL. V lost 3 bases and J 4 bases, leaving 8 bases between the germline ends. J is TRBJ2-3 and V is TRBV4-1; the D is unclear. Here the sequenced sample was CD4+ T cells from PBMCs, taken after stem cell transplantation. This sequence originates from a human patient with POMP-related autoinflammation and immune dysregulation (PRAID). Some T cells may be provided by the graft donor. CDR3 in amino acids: CASSQRVSDTQYF. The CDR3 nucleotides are TGCGCCAGCAGCCAGCGCGTCTCAGATACGCAGTATTTT.